This TCR beta chain stems from a study of cytomegalovirus exposure and HLA in healthy donors. Study context: Early on, a data release was issued that held 85 million to 95 million unique TCRs from HLA-typed donors.

Study-level results: There were some V segments, including TRBV6-2 and TRBV6-3, excluded as indistinguishable. Through in vitro validation, a few CMV-associated chains were shown to be specific for CMV antigens.

Deletions cut 8 bases from V and 2 bases from J, with 12 bases between. CDR1 is MNHNS, CDR2 SASEGT, per germline. The CDR3 has 13 amino acids. Turning to this clone: Its antigen is currently unknown.

Nominally healthy donors were sampled, though unrecorded immune exposures were likely. This PCR relied on a set of 60 Vbeta primers and 13 Jbeta primers. TCRdb's copy holds only in-frame clones and misses some; the assay was immunoSEQ multiplex PCR. The table includes about 15,000 clones, 60% to 70% detected once. This receptor was identified in a woman aged 45-65 years in good health and CMV-seropositive. This chain links TRBV6-1 with TRBJ1-1; D might be TRBD1 (5 bases). Sequenced sample: PBMCs. This CDR3 is CASSPQVNTEAFF. CDR3 nucleotides: TGTGCCAGCTCTCCACAGGTAAACACTGAAGCTTTCTTT.